This T cell receptor (beta chain) originates from a study of memory CD4+ T cells and cytomegalovirus serostatus. Turning to this clone: Its matching antigen is unknown.

The table came from immunoSEQ multiplex PCR; TCRdb's copy has only in-frame clones and leaves some out. Of approximately 47,000 clones in the sample, approximately 78% were seen once. Whole-study results and caveats: CMV serostatus prediction reached median AUC about 0.96, or 0.93 with US-trained model.

Single viable CD3+CD4+CD8-CD45RO+ cells were sorted as the memory CD4+ T cells. This receptor was obtained from an adult in good health and CMV-seronegative. Sequences were obtained from memory CD4+ T cells from blood.

The chain's CDR3 is CASRPAGTGELFF. CDR3 DNA: TGTGCCAGCAGGCCCGCCGGCACCGGGGAGCTGTTTTTT. The chain recombines TRBV7-2 with TRBJ2-2, with D uncertain. Germline V gives CDR1 SGHTA, CDR2 FQGNSA. This CDR3 has 13 residues. V lost 6 bases to trimming and J lost 4 bases, with 9 bases between them.